Sequencing of this T cell receptor (beta chain) was carried out in a study of T cells in women clearing cervical HPV infection. Study details: Only a few women had HLA typing results available. The study, taken as a whole, reports: CIN3+ cases had significantly higher TCR richness than controls; evenness did not differ. Effector/memory and HPV-specific T cells were not isolated, and association timing is unknown. Controls had more TRBV6-7 (approximately 0.15%) than cases (approximately 0.11%).

A remark on this clone: What it binds is not known. Sequencing ends 3 residues short of the CDR3 end; the germline J gene provides the rest.

Germline-derived CDR1 and CDR2 are SQVTM and ANQGSEA. The CDR3 extends over 14 amino acids. Trimming took off 7 bases at V and 2 bases at J, with 18 bases between the two ends. Clones were read by immunoSEQ multiplex PCR, and TCRdb kept only the in-frame ones, dropping some. This repertoire comprises about 39,000 clones; its ten largest clones make up 4.5% to 5.5%. This clonotype originated in a woman between 18 and 70 years old with a cervical HPV16 infection that either progressed to CIN3+ or cleared (not recorded which). Sequenced sample: blood buffy coat. The V gene is TRBV29-1, the J gene TRBJ2-7, with D perhaps TRBD1 (7 bases). Partial CDR3 DNA: TGCAGCGCAGGAAGACAGGGAGGAACCTACGAG. It yields the protein CSAGRQGGTYE. The entire CDR3 protein is CSAGRQGGTYEQYF.